The clone carrying this T cell receptor beta chain has ten or more counts. The data belong to a study of read filtering for tumor transcriptome and immune sequencing. The V and J ends lost 6 bases and 4 bases, in that order; junction bases with no gene match: 5. Germline CDR1 is MDHEN and CDR2 is SYDVKM. CDR3 length: 14 residues. Molecular barcoded adaptors covering alpha/delta and beta/gamma chains were used on 400 ng RNA. TCRdb called the reads again in MiXCR, with one record for every CDR3 protein. The top ten hold approximately 11% of the sample, which has tens of thousands of distinct CDR3 sequences, roughly a fifth seen once.

The chain employs TRBV28 and TRBJ2-2, with TRBD1 identical over 7 bases. Material: a population of CD138-negative cells sorted from bone marrow. This TCR came from a donor at least 40 years old with multiple myeloma. The CDR3 here is CASSLGGGTGELFF. In nucleotides, the CDR3 is TGTGCCAGCAGCTTAGGGGGCGGCACCGGGGAGCTGTTTTTT. Complete variable domain (other parts from reference TRBV28 and TRBJ2-2): DVKVTQSSRYLVKRTGEKVFLECVQDMDHENMFWYRQDPGLGLRLIYFSYDVKMKEKGDIPEGYSVSREKKERFSLILESASTNQTSMYLCASSLGGGTGELFFGEGSRLTVL.